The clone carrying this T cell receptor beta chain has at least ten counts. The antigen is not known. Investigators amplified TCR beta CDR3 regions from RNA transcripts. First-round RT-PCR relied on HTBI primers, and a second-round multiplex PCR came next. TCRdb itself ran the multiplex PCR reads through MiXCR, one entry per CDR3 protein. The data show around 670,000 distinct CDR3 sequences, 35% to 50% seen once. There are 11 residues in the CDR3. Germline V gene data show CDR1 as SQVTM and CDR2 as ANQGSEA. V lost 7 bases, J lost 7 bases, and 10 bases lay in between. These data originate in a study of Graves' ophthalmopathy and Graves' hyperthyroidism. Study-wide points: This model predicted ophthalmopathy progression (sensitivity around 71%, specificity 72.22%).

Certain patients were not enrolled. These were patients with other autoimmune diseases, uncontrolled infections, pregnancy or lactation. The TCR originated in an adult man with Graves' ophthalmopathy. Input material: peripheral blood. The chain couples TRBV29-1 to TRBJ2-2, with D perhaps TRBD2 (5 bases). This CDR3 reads CSARTSGELFF. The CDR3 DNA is TGCAGCGCCCGAACTAGCGGGGAGCTGTTTTTT.